A single sample gave rise to the 26 T cell receptor beta chains below, sequenced in a study of tumor-infiltrating lymphocytes in primary liver carcinoma. Co-extracting RNA and DNA was done with roughly 17-32 mg of unsorted bulk tissue as input. cDNA specific to TCR beta was made from 500 ng of total RNA, with a constant-region primer employed for priming. Each TCR beta library was derived from three nested multiplex PCR rounds that employed slightly modified ARM-PCR. Both of the initial two PCR rounds ran for 10 cycles and employed TRBV1-TRBV30 forward primers alongside a C-beta reverse primer. Using its own MiXCR run on the multiplex PCR reads, TCRdb lists one record per CDR3 protein. There are 100,000 to 150,000 distinct CDR3 sequences in the sample; under 65% occur only once, and about 8% lies in the top ten. Input material: liver tumor tissue from sampling region 3. The subset: tumor region T3, left-lateral pole. These receptors came from a woman in her sixties or seventies with primary liver carcinoma and hepatitis B virus infection.

There are a few counts of this clonotype. One end of the junction fails to match germline, which may point to a read error. This sequence joins TRBV11-2 and TRBJ2-1; D remains ambiguous. Germline CDR1 is SGHAT and CDR2 is FQNNGV. The CDR3 runs to 16 residues. Written as DNA, the CDR3 is TGTGCCAGCAGCTTAGAGCGGATGAGCTCATACAATGAGCATTTCTTC. Protein product: CASSLERMSSYNEHFF.

The CDR3 is CASRTTGALTHGNTIYF. In DNA form, the CDR3 reads TGTGCCAGCAGGACTACAGGGGCTCTCACTCATGGAAACACCATATATTTT. This chain uses TRBV11-3 with TRBJ1-3; 7 bases fit TRBD1. Germline trimming cut 6 bases from V and 3 bases from J; bases unmatched to any gene: 14. CDR1 is SGHNT, CDR2 YENEEA, per germline. This CDR3 has 17 amino acids.

This clonotype was counted many times. The CDR3 nucleotides read TGCGCCAGCAGCCGACCAGGGGATACACCCCTCCACTTT. It translates to CASSRPGDTPLHF. The rearrangement uses TRBV4-1 and TRBJ1-6; TRBD1 might be the D (6 bases). V gave up 4 bases and J gave up 11 bases, with 12 bases separating them. CDR1 and CDR2 from the germline V gene are MGHRA and YSYEKL. The CDR3 is made up of 13 amino acids.

Comments on this clonotype: A much larger clone sits a single nucleotide away, making a read error possible. The CDR3 here is CASSSRPGADIQNF. CDR3 in DNA: TGCGCCAGCAGCTCCCGACCTGGAGCAGACATTCAGAACTTC. The rearrangement uses TRBV11-2 and TRBJ2-4; D call uncertain. The CDR3 covers 14 residues. Per the germline V gene, CDR1 is SGHAT and CDR2 is FQNNGV.

This clonotype was observed at least ten times. CDR3 residues: CSVRPAVKTYEQYF. The CDR3 bases are TGCAGCGTTCGGCCAGCGGTTAAGACCTACGAGCAGTACTTC. The chain combines TRBV29-1 with TRBJ2-7; D perhaps matches TRBD2 (5 bases). This CDR3 comprises 14 residues. The germline V and J ends were trimmed by 5 bases and 2 bases, with 16 bases remaining between them. Germline assignment: CDR1 SQVTM and CDR2 ANQGSEA.

In its sample, this clonotype was seen many times. This sequence joins TRBV12-3 or TRBV12-4 and TRBJ1-1; TRBD1 agrees at 12 bases. This CDR3 region has 17 residues. V was pared by 5 bases and J by 1 base, with 8 bases of the junction left unmatched. Written as DNA, the CDR3 is TGTGCCAGCAGTCCTTATCCGGGACAGGGGGCGAACACTGAAGCTTTCTTT. This encodes CASSPYPGQGANTEAFF.

The rearrangement links TRBV29-1 to TRBJ2-3, with a possible D match to TRBD2 (5 bases). From germline, CDR1 is SQVTM and CDR2 ANQGSEA. Trimming took 3 bases from V and 6 from J, leaving 13 bases between them. This CDR3 has 13 amino acids. CDR3 amino acids: CSVEPGIGDTQYF. Here the CDR3 DNA reads TGCAGCGTTGAGCCGGGGATAGGCGATACGCAGTATTTT.

There are many counts of this clonotype. The rearrangement joins TRBV12-3 or TRBV12-4 to TRBJ2-7; TRBD2 matches 7 bases. The CDR3 extends over 16 amino acids. The ends lost 6 bases at V and 0 bases at J; junction bases unmatched: 11. The CDR3 spells CASSGTTSLTSYEQYF. CDR3 nucleotide sequence: TGTGCCAGCAGCGGGACTACTAGCCTAACCTCCTACGAGCAGTACTTC.

This clonotype showed up many times. The chain employs TRBV6-5 and TRBJ2-1; 14 nucleotides match TRBD2. The germline gives CDR1 MNHEY, CDR2 SVGAGI. The V gene end was trimmed by 0 bases and the J gene end by 6 bases; junction bases not matched to a gene: 1. The CDR3 runs 16 residues. For the CDR3, the DNA is TGTGCCAGCAGTTACTCGACTAGCGGGAGGGCCAATGAGCAGTTCTTC. It specifies CASSYSTSGRANEQFF.

This clonotype was seen more than once but under ten times. V is TRBV28 and J is TRBJ1-3, with D perhaps matching TRBD1 (6 bases). Germline loops: CDR1 MDHEN, CDR2 SYDVKM. The CDR3 length is 14 residues. Trimming removed 2 bases at V and 4 bases at J, with 9 bases between. DNA for the CDR3: TGTGCCAGCAGTTTACTACAGGGCGGAAACACCATATATTTT. Residues: CASSLLQGGNTIYF.

At least ten counts were recorded for this clonotype. The V and J genes are TRBV29-1 and TRBJ2-7, with 9 nucleotides matching TRBD1. This CDR3 is built from 11 residues. The V gene end was trimmed by 6 bases and the J gene end by 11 bases; junction bases not matched to a gene: 8. Germline-derived CDR1 and CDR2 are SQVTM and ANQGSEA. CDR3 protein: CSVAGTGQKYF. In DNA form, the CDR3 reads TGCAGCGTAGCCGGGACAGGGCAAAAGTACTTC.

Of note for this clonotype: The junction does not match germline at one end; this may be a read error. J is TRBJ2-7 and V is TRBV29-1; 11 nucleotides match TRBD2. The CDR3 has 16 residues. The germline gives CDR1 SQVTM, CDR2 ANQGSEA. The CDR3 nucleotides read TGCATCGTAATCGGGACTAGCGGTTCTACTAGGTACGAGCATTACTTC. Encoded protein: CIVIGTSGSTRYEHYF.

On this clonotype: This may be a read error: a much more frequent sequence differs by one nucleotide. The V gene is TRBV6-2 or TRBV6-3, the J gene TRBJ2-2, with 7 positions matching TRBD1. Germline CDR1 and CDR2: MNHEY and SVGEGT. There are 15 residues in the CDR3. The DNA of the CDR3 is TGTGTCAGCAGCCGACAGGGTCCAGGGACCGGGGAGCTGTTTTTT. Its protein product is CVSSRQGPGTGELFF.

In this sample, this clonotype turned up a few times. One end of the junction fails to match germline, which may point to a read error. The chain is built from TRBV5-4 and TRBJ2-7, with 9 bases that match TRBD1. The CDR3 totals 14 residues. Germline lookup yields CDR1 SGHNT and CDR2 YYREEE (reference sequence). As DNA, the CDR3 is TGTGCCAACAGCGTGCCGGGACAGGGCCACGAGCAGTACTTC. Translation: CANSVPGQGHEQYF.

As concerns this clonotype: A single base separates this from a much larger clone, so it may be a read error. V gene TRBV10-2 combines with J gene TRBJ1-5; unclear D gene. The CDR3 is made up of 13 amino acids. Germline CDR1 and CDR2: WSHSY and SAAADI. The CDR3 is CASSEVHNEPQHF. Here the CDR3 DNA reads TGCGCCAGCAGTGAGGTCCACAATGAGCCCCAGCATTTT.

This clonotype appeared a single time. This may be a read error, as it is one base from a much larger clone. The chain recombines TRBV5-8 with TRBJ2-1; TRBD2 matches at 8 bases. This CDR3 contains 16 residues. Germline lookup yields CDR1 SGHTS and CDR2 YDEGEE. In nucleotides, the CDR3 is TGTGCCAACAGCTCCCCCGGGACTAGTAATTGGAATGAGCAGTTCTTC. It codes for CANSSPGTSNWNEQFF.

The sample holds one count of this clonotype. The gene calls are TRBV11-3 and TRBJ2-3, with 7 bases identical to TRBD2. V was clipped by 3 bases and J by 5 bases; unmatched bases: 5. The CDR3 length is 14 residues. Germline V lookup: CDR1 SGHNT, CDR2 YENEEA. The CDR3 is CASSFRTRLDTQYF. CDR3 in DNA: TGTGCCAGCAGCTTCAGGACTAGATTAGATACGCAGTATTTT. Variable domain in full (rest from reference TRBV11-3 and TRBJ2-3): EAGVVQSPRYKIIEKKQPVAFWCNPISGHNTLYWYLQNLGQGPELLIRYENEEAVDDSQLPKDRFSAERLKGVDSTLKIQPAELGDSAVYLCASSFRTRLDTQYFGPGTRLTVL.

This clonotype was picked up many times. V gene TRBV11-2 combines with J gene TRBJ2-6, with D maybe TRBD1 (5 bases). CDR1 is SGHAT and CDR2 is FQNNGV in the germline V gene. Trimming left V 1 base short and J 0 bases short, with 19 bases between. The CDR3 spans 20 residues. The DNA for the CDR3 is TGTGCCAGCAGCTTAGTGTCGCTGGGCAGGGTAGACTCTGGGGCCAACGTCCTGACTTTC. Amino acid sequence: CASSLVSLGRVDSGANVLTF. The full variable domain, rest sourced from reference TRBV11-2 and TRBJ2-6, is EAGVAQSPRYKIIEKRQSVAFWCNPISGHATLYWYQQILGQGPKLLIQFQNNGVVDDSQLPKDRFSAERLKGVDSTLKIQPAKLEDSAVYLCASSLVSLGRVDSGANVLTFGAGSRLTVL.

Comments on this clonotype: One end of the junction fails to match germline, which may point to a read error. This chain connects TRBV29-1 to TRBJ2-1, with D hard to call. Germline V lookup: CDR1 SQVTM, CDR2 ANQGSEA. The CDR3 has 14 residues. The CDR3 is CGVRSRGTYNERFF. The CDR3 DNA sequence: TGCGGCGTCCGCTCACGAGGCACCTACAATGAGCGGTTCTTC.

This clonotype is termed large. CDR3 in amino acids: CASSLESKNIQYF. CDR3 nucleotides: TGTGCCAGTTCACTAGAGTCCAAAAACATTCAGTACTTC. J is TRBJ2-4 and V is TRBV11-2; tentative D call: TRBD2 (5 bases). Trimming shortened V by 9 bases and J by 2 bases, and 11 bases separated the two germline ends. The germline V gene encodes CDR1 SGHAT and CDR2 FQNNGV. The CDR3 runs 13 residues.

As concerns this clonotype: This sequence may be a read error, since a much larger clone differs from it by one base. The rearrangement uses TRBV4-2 and TRBJ2-1; D perhaps matches TRBD2 (5 bases). This CDR3 has 17 amino acids. Trimming removed 2 bases at V and 0 bases at J, with 14 bases between. Germline assignment: CDR1 LGHNA and CDR2 YNFKEQ. The CDR3 sequence: CASSQTRSESSYNEQFF. In DNA, the CDR3 is TGTGCCAGCAGCCAAACTAGATCGGAGAGCTCCTACAATGAGCAGTTCTTC.

As regards this clonotype: A clone one base away is much larger, so this may be a read error. This sequence joins TRBV5-6 and TRBJ2-3; D is unresolved. CDR1 and CDR2 (germline): SGHDT, YYEEEE. The CDR3 covers 15 residues. Trimming removed 4 bases from V and 0 bases from J, with 12 bases in between. The CDR3 nucleotides are TGTGCCAGCAGCCCCTTGAGTGGTAGCACAGATACGCAGTATTTT. It yields the protein CASSPLSGSTDTQYF.

The chain links TRBV20-1 to TRBJ2-3, with 7 bases identical to TRBD1. The V gene end was trimmed by 5 bases and the J gene end by 1 base; junction bases not matched to a gene: 6. The CDR3 is 14 residues long. CDR1 DFQATT and CDR2 SNEGSKA come from the germline V gene (reference sequence). The chain's CDR3 is CSAPPGQRTDTQYF. The CDR3 DNA is TGCAGTGCTCCTCCGGGACAGCGCACAGATACGCAGTATTTT.

With regard to this clonotype: This may come from a read error, since a much larger clone is one base off. This chain links TRBV6-1 with TRBJ2-5; D is uncertain. The CDR3 is 12 residues long. Germline assignment: CDR1 MNHNS and CDR2 SASEGT. The CDR3 sequence is CASTLGFETLYF. The CDR3 DNA reads TGTGCCAGCACCTTAGGTTTTGAGACCCTGTACTTC.

Remarks on this clonotype: Germline is not matched at one junction end, which may reflect a read error. The chain is built from TRBV11-2 and TRBJ1-1; the D is unclear. Germline assignment: CDR1 SGHAT and CDR2 FQNNGV. This CDR3 has 13 residues. The CDR3, as DNA: TGTGCCAGCTGCTTAGAATCGGGGAGCGAAGCTTTCTTT. The encoded protein is CASCLESGSEAFF.

As regards this clonotype: At one end, the junction sequence differs from germline, possibly due to a read error. This chain links TRBV5-1 with TRBJ1-2, with TRBD1 matching 7 bases. Germline V gene lookup returns CDR1 SGHRS and CDR2 YFSETQ. CDR3 length: 15 amino acids. The CDR3 reads CVSSPSPDRAYGYTF. In DNA, the CDR3 is TGCGTCAGCAGCCCCTCCCCTGACAGGGCTTATGGCTACACCTTC. Drawing the rest from reference TRBV5-1 and TRBJ1-2, the complete variable domain is KAGVTQTPRYLIKTRGQQVTLSCSPISGHRSVSWYQQTPGQGLQFLFEYFSETQRNKGNFPGRFSGRQFSNSRSEMNVSTLELGDSALYLCVSSPSPDRAYGYTFGSGTRLTVV.